Shown below are 9 T cell receptor beta chains from a single sample sequenced in a study of CD8 T cells in ankylosing spondylitis. MiXCR, applied by TCRdb to the 5' RACE reads, yields one record per CDR3 protein. The sample carries about 250,000 distinct CDR3 sequences, roughly 8.2% recorded once. Material: blood, either unsorted or a sorted T cell fraction (not recorded which). The source is a female donor with ankylosing spondylitis or in good health (not recorded which).

Ten or more counts support this clonotype. The chain uses TRBV11-1 and TRBJ2-1, with 7 bases aligning to TRBD2. Germline values: CDR1 SGHAT, CDR2 FQDESV (reference sequence). The CDR3 length is 15 residues. J lost 4 bases, V lost 4 bases, and 7 bases had no gene match. CDR3 nucleotides: TGTGCCAGCAGCTGGGTAGCGGGCGTTTACAATGAGCAGTTCTTC. This gives the protein CASSWVAGVYNEQFF. Filled out from reference TRBV11-1 and TRBJ2-1, the complete variable domain reads EAEVAQSPRYKITEKSQAVAFWCDPISGHATLYWYRQILGQGPELLVQFQDESVVDDSQLPKDRFSAERLKGVDSTLKIQPAELGDSAMYLCASSWVAGVYNEQFFGPGTRLTVL.

This clonotype was counted ten times or more. The chain has TRBV7-6 and TRBJ2-5, with TRBD1 matching 7 bases. The germline V gene encodes CDR1 SGHVS and CDR2 FNYEAQ. The CDR3 extends over 15 amino acids. Losses at the gene ends were 5 bases for V and 2 bases for J; bases not matched to a gene: 8. The CDR3 DNA is TGTGCCAGCAGCCCGGAGACAGGGTGGCAAGAGACCCAGTACTTC. Amino acids: CASSPETGWQETQYF. Using reference TRBV7-6 and TRBJ2-5 for the parts outside the CDR3, the full variable domain is GAGVSQSPRYKVTKRGQDVALRCDPISGHVSLYWYRQALGQGPEFLTYFNYEAQQDKSGLPNDRFSAERPEGSISTLTIQRTEQRDSAMYRCASSPETGWQETQYFGPGTRLLVL.

This clonotype was recorded many times. This rearrangement joins TRBV5-1 to TRBJ2-2; TRBD1 is a possible D gene (6 bases). CDR1 is SGHRS and CDR2 is YFSETQ in the germline V gene. The CDR3 consists of 15 residues. The ends were cut back, 4 bases at V and 3 bases at J, with 13 bases in the middle. CDR3 in amino acids: CASSPRTDHTGELFF. CDR3 nucleotides: TGCGCCAGCAGCCCGCGGACAGACCACACCGGGGAGCTGTTTTTT.

The sample holds many counts of this clonotype. The chain couples TRBV29-1 to TRBJ2-5, with 7 positions matching TRBD1. The CDR3 runs 13 residues. Trimming removed 2 bases from V and 6 bases from J; junction bases left unmatched: 6. From germline, CDR1 is SQVTM and CDR2 ANQGSEA. The CDR3 DNA reads TGCAGCGTTGAAAAGGGGGCCATAAAGACCCAGTACTTC. It is translated as CSVEKGAIKTQYF.

This clonotype has a count of ten or more. The chain joins TRBV7-6 to TRBJ2-5; D is possibly TRBD1 or TRBD2 (5 bases each). V was shortened by 5 bases and J by 5 bases, with 21 bases between the two germline ends. Germline CDR1 and CDR2: SGHVS and FNYEAQ. This CDR3 is 16 amino acids long. The CDR3 bases are TGTGCCAGCAGCCCCCTTTCGGGGCCTGTTTGGGAGACCCAGTACTTC. As protein: CASSPLSGPVWETQYF.

The rearrangement links TRBV7-9 to TRBJ1-4; D is unresolved. Germline CDR1 and CDR2: SEHNR and FQNEAQ (reference sequence). The length of the CDR3 is 16 residues. The V gene lost 3 bases and the J gene lost 3 bases, with 14 bases spanning the gap. CDR3 in DNA: TGTGCCAGCAGCTTTCGGAGGGATTTGGCTAATGAAAAACTGTTTTTT. This encodes CASSFRRDLANEKLFF.

This clonotype was observed a handful of times. The chain couples TRBV20-1 to TRBJ1-5; 7 positions match TRBD1. J was trimmed by 6 bases and V by 5 bases; bases with no gene match: 10. The CDR3 sequence is 14 residues long. CDR1 DFQATT and CDR2 SNEGSKA come from the germline V gene (reference sequence). Written as DNA, the CDR3 is TGCAGTGCTGTCAACAGGGGCGGTGGTCAGCCCCAGCATTTT. This gives the protein CSAVNRGGGQPQHF.

This clonotype was seen at least ten times. This rearrangement joins TRBV5-5 to TRBJ2-1; 10 bases are a match to TRBD1. CDR1 is SGHKS, CDR2 YYEKEE, per germline (reference sequence). The CDR3 contains 17 residues. Trimming removed 3 bases from V and 3 bases from J; junction bases left unmatched: 9. In DNA, the CDR3 is TGTGCCAGCAGCTGGGGGGGGACAGGGGTCCTCTACAATGAGCAGTTCTTC. Encoded protein: CASSWGGTGVLYNEQFF.

To note about this clonotype: The junction departs from the called germline gene at one end, perhaps through a read error. The rearrangement joins TRBV30 to TRBJ2-1; 11 bases fit TRBD2. In germline, CDR1 is GTSNPN, CDR2 SVGIG (reference sequence). The CDR3 sequence is 18 residues long. CDR3 in amino acids: CARRAGTSGTSSYNEQFF. In DNA, the CDR3 is TGTGCCCGGAGGGCTGGGACTAGCGGAACAAGCTCCTACAATGAGCAGTTCTTC. Filled out from reference TRBV30 and TRBJ2-1, the complete variable domain reads SQTIHQWPATLVQPVGSPLSLECTVEGTSNPNLYWYRQAAGRGLQLLFYSVGIGQISSEVPQNLSASRPQDRQFILSSKKLLLSDSGFYLCARRAGTSGTSSYNEQFFGPGTRLTVL.